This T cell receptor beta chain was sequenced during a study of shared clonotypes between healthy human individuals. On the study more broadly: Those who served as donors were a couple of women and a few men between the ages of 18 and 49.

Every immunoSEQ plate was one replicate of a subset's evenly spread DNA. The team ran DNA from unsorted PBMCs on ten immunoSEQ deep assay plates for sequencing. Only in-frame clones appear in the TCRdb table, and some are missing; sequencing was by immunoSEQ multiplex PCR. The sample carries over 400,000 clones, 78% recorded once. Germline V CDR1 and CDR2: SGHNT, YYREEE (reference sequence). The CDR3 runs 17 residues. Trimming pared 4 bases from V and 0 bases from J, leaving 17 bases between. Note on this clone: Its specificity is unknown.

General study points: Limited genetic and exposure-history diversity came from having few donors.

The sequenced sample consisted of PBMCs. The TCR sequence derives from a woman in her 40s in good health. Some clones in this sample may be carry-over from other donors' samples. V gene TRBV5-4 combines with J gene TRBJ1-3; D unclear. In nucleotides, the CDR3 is TGTGCCAGCAGCGTAAATACCGGGCGAAGCTCTGGAAACACCATATATTTT. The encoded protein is CASSVNTGRSSGNTIYF.